The T cell receptor beta chain under discussion was sequenced for a study of T cell responses to AZD1222 COVID-19 vaccine. Regarding the study as a whole: At baseline, just five to seven AZD1222 recipients tested seropositive. Increases in Spike-specific TCR breadth and depth were seen after two AZD1222 doses. Clonal diversity was possibly underestimated; the donors were predominantly white British and more often female.

As to this clone: Antigen unknown.

Sequenced by immunoSEQ multiplex PCR; TCRdb stores in-frame clones only, minus some. Among about 130,000 clones, 90% were seen once, and the ten largest hold 6.9%. CDR3 length: 16 residues. Germline CDR1 LGHNA, CDR2 YSLEER. V lost 4 bases to trimming and J lost 6 bases, with 19 bases between them. This specimen was peripheral blood, taken on day 0 of AZD1222 vaccination. The rearrangement links TRBV4-3 to TRBJ2-1; TRBD1 or TRBD2 may be the D gene (5 bases each). The sequence was obtained from an adult in good health. CDR3 sequence reads: CASSLQVLAEANEQFF. CDR3 nucleotide sequence: TGCGCCAGCAGCCTACAGGTGCTAGCAGAGGCCAATGAGCAGTTCTTC.